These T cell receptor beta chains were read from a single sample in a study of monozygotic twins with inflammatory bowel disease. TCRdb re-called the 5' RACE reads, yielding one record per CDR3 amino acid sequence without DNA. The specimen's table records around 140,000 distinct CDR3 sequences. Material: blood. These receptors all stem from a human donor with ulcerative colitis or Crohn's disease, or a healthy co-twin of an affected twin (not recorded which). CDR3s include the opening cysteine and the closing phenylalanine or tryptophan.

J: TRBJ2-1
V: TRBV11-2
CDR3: CASASGSSYNEQFF

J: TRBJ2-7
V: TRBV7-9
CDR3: CASSLSTYEQYF

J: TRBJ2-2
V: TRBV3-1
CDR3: CASSPRTSGRPGELFF

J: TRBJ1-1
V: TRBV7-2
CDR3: CASSTQLGTEAFF

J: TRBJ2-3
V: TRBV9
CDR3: CASKPTGGFTDTQYF

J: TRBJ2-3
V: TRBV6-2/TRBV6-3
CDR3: CASSYLATRQYF

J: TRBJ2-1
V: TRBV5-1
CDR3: CASSISGTSSYNEQFF

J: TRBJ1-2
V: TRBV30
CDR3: CAWSWTANYGYTF

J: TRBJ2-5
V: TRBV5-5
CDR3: CASSLAQGALGETQYF

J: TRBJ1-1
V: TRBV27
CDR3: CASSFMPGTGGFTEAFF

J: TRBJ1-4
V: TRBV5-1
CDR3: CVSSFAQGEKLFF

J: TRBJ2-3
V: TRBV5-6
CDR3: CASSFGQGSDTQYF

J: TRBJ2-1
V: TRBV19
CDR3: CASSRSGRSYNEQFF

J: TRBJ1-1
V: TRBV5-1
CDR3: CASSFNIRTEAFF

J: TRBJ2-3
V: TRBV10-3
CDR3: CAISESADTQYF

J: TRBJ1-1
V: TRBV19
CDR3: CASSIAGGYTEAFF

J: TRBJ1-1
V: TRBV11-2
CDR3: CAIPLSGGENTEAFF

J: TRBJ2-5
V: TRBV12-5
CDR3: CASEGLAGGTQYF

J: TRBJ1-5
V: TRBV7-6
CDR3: CASSLGPGNQPQHF

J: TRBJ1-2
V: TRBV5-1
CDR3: CASSPGTPNPLSYGYTF

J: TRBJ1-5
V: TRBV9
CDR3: CASSVDPGTMVEPQHF

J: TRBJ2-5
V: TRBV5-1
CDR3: CASSLALRETQYF

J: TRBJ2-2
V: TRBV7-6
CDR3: CASSLVLGGELFF

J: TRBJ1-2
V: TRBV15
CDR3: CATSRATTEATTYGYTF

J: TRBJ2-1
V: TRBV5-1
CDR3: CASSTETSGLAGHNEQFF

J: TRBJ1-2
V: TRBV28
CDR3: CASSSRDRLSYGYTF

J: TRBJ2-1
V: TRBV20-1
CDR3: CSAGGLAERGDEQFF

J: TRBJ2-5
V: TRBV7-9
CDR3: CASSPRVGSAQETQYF

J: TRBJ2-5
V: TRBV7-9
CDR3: CASSHTGRGETQYF

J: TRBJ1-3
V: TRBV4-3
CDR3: CASSQDQGAGNTIYF

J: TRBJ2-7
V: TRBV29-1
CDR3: CSVAIAEELQYF

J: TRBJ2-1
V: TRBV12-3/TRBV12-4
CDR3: CASNRAGGAYNEQFF

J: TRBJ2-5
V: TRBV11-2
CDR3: CASSFGGMGTQYF

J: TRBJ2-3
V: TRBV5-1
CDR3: CASSVRPRVSTDTQYF

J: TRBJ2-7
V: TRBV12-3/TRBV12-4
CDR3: CASSSYDRTSYEQYF

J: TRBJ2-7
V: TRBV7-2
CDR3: CASSPRVALREQYF

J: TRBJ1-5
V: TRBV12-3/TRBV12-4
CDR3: CASSLDRLRQPQHF

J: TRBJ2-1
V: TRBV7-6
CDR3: CASSRREGPNEQFF

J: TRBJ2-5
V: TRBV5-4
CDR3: CASSSGTSGAQETQYF

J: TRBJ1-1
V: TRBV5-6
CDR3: CASSYKNTEAFF

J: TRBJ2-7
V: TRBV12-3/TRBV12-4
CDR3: CASSPLQGETYEQYF